The present T cell receptor beta chain was sequenced within a study of control samples from healthy donors and cancer patients. The junction had 4 bases not matched to a gene; V was cut back by 4 bases and J by 3 bases. The CDR3 runs 14 residues. Germline CDR1 is SGHKS and CDR2 is YYEKEE (reference sequence). Profiling relied on immunoSEQ multiplex PCR, and the TCRdb table lists in-frame clones only, not all of them. Of over 150,000 clones listed, just under 95% were seen once; the top ten hold about 5.2%. The sample consisted of blood. This TCR was sampled from a middle-aged man in good health. The J gene is TRBJ2-1, the V gene TRBV5-5, with 7 bases fitting TRBD2. The CDR3 region has the DNA TGTGCCAGCAGCCTCACTAGCGTCTACAATGAGCAGTTCTTC. Translating gives CASSLTSVYNEQFF.